This TCR beta chain was captured in a study of vaccination effects on CD4 cells after COVID-19. There are a few counts of this clone. Its antigen is currently unknown. TCRdb's table, derived via immunoSEQ multiplex PCR, lists solely in-frame clones and lacks some. Seen here are around 53,000 clones, around 82% observed once, and the top ten hold 4.5% to 7%. With the ViraFEST assay, the study expanded antigen-specific CD4+ T cells using viral peptide pools, then sequenced them. CD4+ T cell isolation took place after less than 13 days of culture. Infection with SARS-CoV-2 occurred in the person between March and December 2020, and PCR confirmed it. The CDR3 has 12 residues. Deletions cut 5 bases from V and 0 bases from J, with 2 bases between. The germline V gene encodes CDR1 SEHNR and CDR2 FQNEAQ (reference sequence).

The sequenced sample was CD4+ T cells from PBMCs cultured with HIV peptides, obtained before COVID-19 vaccination. Subset indicated: HIV-1 Nef peptide pool negative control/reference culture. The source is a human donor who had a prior SARS-CoV-2 infection. This chain joins TRBV7-9 and TRBJ1-5; D gene uncertain. CDR3 in amino acids: CASSNSNQPQHF. As DNA, the CDR3 is TGTGCCAGCAGCAATAGCAATCAGCCCCAGCATTTT.